This entry features one T cell receptor (beta chain) sequence. Its antigen target is currently unknown. Base quality data are lacking; no much larger clone is found one base away. The source of the sample is a study of shared T cell receptors in the human thymus (dated by TCRdb to about 2021). With regard to the full study: The study examined how self-reactive, shared T-cell receptor alpha chains are generated in the human thymus.

The CDR3 goes from the cysteine to the phenylalanine over 14 residues. Only CDR3 DNA is held: 42 bases, read in frame from base 1. Trimming takes 4 bases off V and 5 bases off J; junction bases not matched to a gene: 6. Based on the germline V gene (reference sequence), the CDR1 and CDR2 sequences are SGHNT and YYREEE. To prepare the library, the immunoSEQ multiplex PCR assay was applied. Sourced from immuneACCESS, this table was stored by TCRdb with only in-frame sequences that have V and J called. A share of the clones is absent; for the studies checked, an unresolved V gene accounts for under half, and the remainder has no known explanation. The table for this sample lists approximately 760,000 clones; around 85% of them were counted only once. Of the sample, roughly 0.01% falls within the top ten clones. These same data were also listed under a study on human thymus T cells. From that second study: Immunologically healthy infants undergoing open corrective cardiac surgery for congenital heart defects in Finland were used as donors. Thymus tissue was collected as surgical resects that were removed during corrective cardiac surgery. Both the thymic and the peripheral blood repertoires appeared to show biased V and J gene segment usage. Highly overlapping thymic TCR repertoires among unrelated individuals were reported in the related research. The study characterized TCR alpha and beta repertoires from roughly eight infant thymus samples and a few related peripheral blood samples. The cohort included six male and a couple of female infants, with donor ages spanning 7 to 244 days. Thymocytes were released mechanically from tissue and stored at -70 °C as pellets of 10-30 million cells. Genomic DNA was extracted from frozen cell pellets with a QIAsymphony instrument. Using the immunoSEQ multiplex PCR assay, the TCRB and TCRAD loci were amplified from a standardized quantity of quality-controlled genomic DNA. The amplicons covered the V(D)J region and were long enough to include the CDR3 and to identify the V and J genes. Amplicon sequencing was performed on an Illumina platform through the commercial immunoSEQ service. Primer bias and sequencing errors were corrected as previously described, and TCRAD and TCRB definitions were based on the IMGT database. Analysis of the repertoires was done with immunoSEQ Analyzer 3.0 and VDJTools and included basic statistics, V/J segment usage, diversity estimates, rarefaction and pairwise overlap. Diversity was estimated with Chao1, ChaoE, Efron-Thisted, Shannon and inverse Simpson indices, and also on datasets down-sampled to the smallest sample. Repertoire overlap was determined by strict matching of CDR3 nucleotide sequence, V gene and J gene, and Jaccard-based multidimensional scaling clustering was applied. On average, thymus samples gave about 810,000 unique TCRB clonotypes, whereas blood samples gave 75,000 to 95,000.

The source of this sequence is a girl under three years old with a congenital heart defect. Donor details come from another sample of the same person, matched by shared clones. The V gene is TRBV5-4 and the J gene is TRBJ1-3, with 7 bases aligning to TRBD1. Sequencing used thymocytes. At the DNA level, the sequence is TGTGCCAGCAGCCCTGGGACAGCCCGAAACACCATATATTTT. Translated, this is CASSPGTARNTIYF.